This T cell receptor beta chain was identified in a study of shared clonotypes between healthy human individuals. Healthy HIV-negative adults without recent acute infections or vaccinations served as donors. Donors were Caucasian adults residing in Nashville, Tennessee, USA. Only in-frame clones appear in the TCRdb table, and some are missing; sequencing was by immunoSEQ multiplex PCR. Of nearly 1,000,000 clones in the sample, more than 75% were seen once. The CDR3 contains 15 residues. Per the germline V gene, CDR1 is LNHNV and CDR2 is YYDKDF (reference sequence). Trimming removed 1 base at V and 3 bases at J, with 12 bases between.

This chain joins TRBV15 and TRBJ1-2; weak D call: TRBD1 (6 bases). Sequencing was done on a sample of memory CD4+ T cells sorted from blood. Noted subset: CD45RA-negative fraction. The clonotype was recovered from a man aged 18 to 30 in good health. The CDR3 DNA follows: TGTGCCACCAGCAGAGGGGGGGCGTTGGACTATGGCTACACCTTC. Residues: CATSRGGALDYGYTF. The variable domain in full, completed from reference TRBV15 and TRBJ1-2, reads DAMVIQNPRYQVTQFGKPVTLSCSQTLNHNVMYWYQQKSSQAPKLLFHYYDKDFNNEADTPDNFQSRRPNTSFCFLDIRSPGLGDTAMYLCATSRGGALDYGYTFGSGTRLTVV.